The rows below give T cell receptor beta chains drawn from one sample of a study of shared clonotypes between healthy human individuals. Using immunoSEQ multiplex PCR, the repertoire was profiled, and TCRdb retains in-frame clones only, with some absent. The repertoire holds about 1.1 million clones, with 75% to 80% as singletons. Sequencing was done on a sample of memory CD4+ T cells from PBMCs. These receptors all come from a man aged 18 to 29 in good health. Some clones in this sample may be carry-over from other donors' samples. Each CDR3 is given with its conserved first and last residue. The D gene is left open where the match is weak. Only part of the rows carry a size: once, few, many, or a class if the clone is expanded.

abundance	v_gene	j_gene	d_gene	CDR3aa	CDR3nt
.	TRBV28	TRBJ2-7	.	CASSLLRSNLYEQYF	TGTGCCAGCAGTTTATTAAGGTCCAACCTCTACGAGCAGTACTTC
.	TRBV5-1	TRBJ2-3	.	CASRFGPDRYTQYF	TGCGCCAGCAGATTTGGTCCAGACCGTTATACGCAGTATTTT
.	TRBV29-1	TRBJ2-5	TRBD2	CSVGSIGAGVAETQYF	TGCAGCGTTGGCAGCATTGGAGCGGGAGTGGCAGAGACCCAGTACTTC
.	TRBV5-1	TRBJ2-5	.	CASSFKETQYF	TGCGCCAGCAGCTTTAAAGAGACCCAGTACTTC
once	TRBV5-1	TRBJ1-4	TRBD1	CASSIEGTGVEKLFF	TGCGCCAGCAGCATAGAAGGGACAGGGGTTGAAAAACTGTTTTTT
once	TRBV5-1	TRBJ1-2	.	CASGSNYGYTF	TGCGCCAGCGGATCTAACTATGGCTACACCTTC
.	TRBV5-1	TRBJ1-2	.	CASSLSANYGYTF	TGCGCCAGCAGCTTGTCCGCGAACTATGGCTACACCTTC
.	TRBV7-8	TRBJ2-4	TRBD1	CASSANTGVLKNIQYF	TGTGCCAGCAGCGCAAACACAGGGGTATTAAAAAACATTCAGTACTTC
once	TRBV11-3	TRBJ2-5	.	CASSPPATPGPRKETQYF	TGTGCCAGCAGCCCCCCGGCCACCCCGGGGCCTCGCAAAGAGACCCAGTACTTC
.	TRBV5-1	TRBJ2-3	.	CASSLAVSGRRGTDTQYF	TGCGCCAGCAGCTTGGCGGTTTCGGGCCGGAGGGGCACAGATACGCAGTATTTT
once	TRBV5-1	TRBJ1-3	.	CASSLDGSSGNTIYF	TGCGCCAGCAGCTTGGACGGTAGCTCTGGAAACACCATATATTTT
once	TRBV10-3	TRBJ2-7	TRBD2	CATQTSGGSYEQYF	TGTGCCACCCAAACTAGCGGGGGCTCCTACGAGCAGTACTTC
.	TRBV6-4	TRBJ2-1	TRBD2	CASKGEAGGAYNEQFF	TGTGCCAGCAAGGGGGAGGCGGGAGGAGCGTACAATGAGCAGTTCTTC
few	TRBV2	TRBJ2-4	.	CASTPENIQYF	TGTGCCAGCACCCCGGAAAACATTCAGTACTTC
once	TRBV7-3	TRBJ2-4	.	CASSLTIGNIQYF	TGTGCCAGCAGCTTAACAATTGGGAACATTCAGTACTTC
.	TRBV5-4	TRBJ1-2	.	CASSLESRPGAGYTF	TGTGCCAGCAGCTTGGAGTCTCGGCCAGGGGCTGGCTACACCTTC
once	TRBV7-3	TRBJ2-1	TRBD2	CASSTPGTSVRDEQFF	TGTGCCAGCAGCACTCCCGGGACTAGCGTACGCGATGAGCAGTTCTTC
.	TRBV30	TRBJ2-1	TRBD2	CAWSSPSGSMAEEQFF	TGTGCCTGGAGTTCGCCTAGCGGGAGTATGGCCGAGGAGCAGTTCTTC
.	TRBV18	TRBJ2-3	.	CASSPNGDFNSHTQYF	TGTGCCAGCTCACCAAACGGGGATTTCAACTCTCATACGCAGTATTTT
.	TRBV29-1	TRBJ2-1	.	CSVEDRRALSYNEQFF	TGCAGCGTTGAAGACCGACGGGCCCTATCCTACAATGAGCAGTTCTTC
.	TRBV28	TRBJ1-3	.	CASISKTDFGNTIYF	TGTGCCAGCATCTCCAAGACAGATTTTGGAAACACCATATATTTT
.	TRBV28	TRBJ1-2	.	CASSLGAERGGGYTF	TGTGCCAGCAGTTTAGGGGCCGAGAGGGGAGGTGGCTACACCTTC
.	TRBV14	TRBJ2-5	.	CASSQDVSETQYF	TGTGCCAGCAGCCAAGATGTATCGGAGACCCAGTACTTC
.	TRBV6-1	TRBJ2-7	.	CASSEIGGGGYEQYF	TGTGCCAGCAGTGAGATAGGGGGAGGCGGGTACGAGCAGTACTTC
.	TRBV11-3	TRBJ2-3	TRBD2	CASSLGTSALTDTQYF	TGTGCCAGCAGCTTAGGAACTAGCGCCCTTACAGATACGCAGTATTTT
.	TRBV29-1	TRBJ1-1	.	CSVERGTIEAFF	TGCAGCGTTGAACGAGGAACCATTGAAGCTTTCTTT
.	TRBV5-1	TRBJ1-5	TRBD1	CASSLTAGGFQPQHF	TGCGCCAGCAGCTTGACAGCAGGGGGTTTTCAGCCCCAGCATTTT
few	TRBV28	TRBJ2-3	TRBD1	CASSRTQGARGTDTQYF	TGTGCCAGCAGTCGAACCCAGGGGGCTCGAGGCACAGATACGCAGTATTTT
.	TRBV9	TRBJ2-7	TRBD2	CASSPGTSLNYEQYF	TGTGCCAGCAGCCCCGGGACTAGCCTCAACTACGAGCAGTACTTC
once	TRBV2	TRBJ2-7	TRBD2	CASSLTSGRVYEQYF	TGTGCCAGCAGTCTCACTAGCGGGAGGGTCTACGAGCAGTACTTC
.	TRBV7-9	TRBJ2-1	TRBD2	CASSLDTSGRASEQFF	TGTGCCAGCAGCTTGGACACTAGCGGGAGGGCCTCTGAGCAGTTCTTC
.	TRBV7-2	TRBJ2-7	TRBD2	CASSLFSGATYEQYF	TGTGCCAGCAGCTTATTCAGCGGGGCCACCTACGAGCAGTACTTC
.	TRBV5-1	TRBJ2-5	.	CASSSVLETQYF	TGCGCCAGCAGCTCCGTTTTAGAGACCCAGTACTTC
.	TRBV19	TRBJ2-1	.	CASSFGQTREFF	TGTGCCAGTAGTTTCGGACAGACCAGGGAGTTCTTC
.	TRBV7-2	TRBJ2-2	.	CASSLGHSTGELFF	TGTGCCAGCAGCTTAGGACATTCCACCGGGGAGCTGTTTTTT
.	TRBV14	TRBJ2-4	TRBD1	CASSPRGRGYIQYF	TGTGCCAGCAGCCCGAGGGGGCGCGGGTACATTCAGTACTTC
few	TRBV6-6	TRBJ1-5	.	CASSYSNGVQPQHF	TGTGCCAGCAGTTACTCGAACGGGGTTCAGCCCCAGCATTTT
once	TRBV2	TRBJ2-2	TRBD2	CASRRALAGSWNTGELFF	TGTGCCAGCAGGAGGGCCCTAGCGGGATCATGGAACACCGGGGAGCTGTTTTTT